This T cell receptor (beta chain) was captured by sequencing in a study of cytotoxic CD8 clonotypes in ibrutinib-treated CLL. A few counts support this clone. V was clipped by 5 bases and J by 6 bases, with 14 bases between them. The CDR3 covers 14 residues. Germline V CDR1 and CDR2: LNHDA, SQIVND (reference sequence). Sequenced by immunoSEQ multiplex PCR; TCRdb stores in-frame clones only, minus some. The sample lists some 120,000 clones, 58% occurring once. The source was PBMCs, collected after 24 months of ibrutinib treatment. The source of this sequence is a human donor with chronic lymphocytic leukemia. This chain links TRBV19 with TRBJ2-1, with D perhaps being TRBD1 or TRBD2 (6 bases each). This CDR3 is CASSWDEGGNEQFF. CDR3 DNA sequence: TGTGCCAGTAGTTGGGACGAGGGGGGCAATGAGCAGTTCTTC.